Below, 3 T cell receptor beta chains from the same sample are listed, as sequenced in a study of T cell changes during pregnancy in multiple sclerosis. Assay used: immunoSEQ multiplex PCR; TCRdb lists only in-frame clones, some missing. The profile shows about 52,000 clones, around 93% of them singletons. The sequenced sample was CD4+ T cells from peripheral blood mononuclear cells, obtained after pregnancy. All receptors come from a female donor in good health, enrolled as a control in a pregnancy study.

This chain links TRBV7-9 with TRBJ1-2, with D perhaps TRBD1 (5 bases). The CDR3 contains 12 residues. Germline CDR1 and CDR2: SEHNR and FQNEAQ (reference sequence). The V gene lost 4 bases and the J gene lost 6 bases, with 9 bases spanning the gap. CDR3 coding DNA: TGTGCCAGCAGCTACGGAGGGGATGGCTACACCTTC. Protein sequence: CASSYGGDGYTF.

This chain uses TRBV7-2 with TRBJ2-7; TRBD1 matches at 8 bases. The trim removed 1 base at V and 3 bases at J, leaving 2 bases unmatched. Germline V CDR1 and CDR2: SGHTA, FQGNSA. This CDR3 is built from 14 residues. This chain's CDR3 is CASSLGGTGYEQYF. CDR3 nucleotide sequence: TGTGCCAGCAGCTTAGGAGGGACAGGCTACGAGCAGTACTTC.

This clone has a handful of counts. CDR3 nucleotides: TGTGCCAGCAGCTCCGGGGACAGGGGGCTCTACGAGCAGTACTTC. The encoded protein is CASSSGDRGLYEQYF. The V and J genes are TRBV11-3 and TRBJ2-7; 12 positions match TRBD1. The CDR3 spans 15 residues. After removal of 4 bases from V and 3 bases from J, the junction contained 4 bases not matched to a gene. CDR1 and CDR2 from the germline V gene are SGHNT and YENEEA. Variable domain in full (rest from reference TRBV11-3 and TRBJ2-7): EAGVVQSPRYKIIEKKQPVAFWCNPISGHNTLYWYLQNLGQGPELLIRYENEEAVDDSQLPKDRFSAERLKGVDSTLKIQPAELGDSAVYLCASSSGDRGLYEQYFGPGTRLTVT.